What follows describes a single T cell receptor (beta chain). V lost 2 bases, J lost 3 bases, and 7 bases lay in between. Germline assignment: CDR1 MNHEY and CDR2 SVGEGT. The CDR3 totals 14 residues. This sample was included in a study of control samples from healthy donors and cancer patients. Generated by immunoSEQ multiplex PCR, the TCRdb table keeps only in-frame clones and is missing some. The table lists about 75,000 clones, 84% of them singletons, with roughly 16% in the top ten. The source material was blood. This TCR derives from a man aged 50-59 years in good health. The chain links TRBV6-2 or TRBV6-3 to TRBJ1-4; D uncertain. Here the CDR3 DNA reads TGTGCCAGCAGTTACGGAAGCGCTAATGAAAAACTGTTTTTT. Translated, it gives CASSYGSANEKLFF.